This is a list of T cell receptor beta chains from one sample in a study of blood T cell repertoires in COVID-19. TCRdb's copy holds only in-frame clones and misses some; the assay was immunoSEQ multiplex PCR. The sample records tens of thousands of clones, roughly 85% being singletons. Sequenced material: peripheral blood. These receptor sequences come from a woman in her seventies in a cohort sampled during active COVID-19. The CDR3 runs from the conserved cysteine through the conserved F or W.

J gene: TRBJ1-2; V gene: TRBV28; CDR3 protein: CASSEQVLYGYTF
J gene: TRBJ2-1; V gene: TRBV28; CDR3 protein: CASRPMGLAGGNEQFF
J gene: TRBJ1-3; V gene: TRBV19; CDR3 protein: CASSIATGPGNTIYF
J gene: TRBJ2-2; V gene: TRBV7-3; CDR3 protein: CASSPGLTKLPGELFF
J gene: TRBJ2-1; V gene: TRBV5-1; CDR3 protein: CASRPGQGSYNEQFF
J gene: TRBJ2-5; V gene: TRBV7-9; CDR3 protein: CASSLVRGYETQYF
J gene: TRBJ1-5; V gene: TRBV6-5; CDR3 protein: CATWSAEGQPQHF
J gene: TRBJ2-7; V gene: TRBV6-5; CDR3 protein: CASTKPGGEQYF
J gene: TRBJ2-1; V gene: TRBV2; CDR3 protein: CASSLSGAAYNEQFF
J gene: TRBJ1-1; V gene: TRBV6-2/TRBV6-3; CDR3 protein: CASSYSIRDTGRGTEAFF